Below, 15 T cell receptor beta chains from the same sample are listed, as sequenced in a study of shared clonotypes between healthy human individuals. Repertoires were generated with immunoSEQ multiplex PCR, while TCRdb's copy carries only in-frame clones and drops some. The top ten hold approximately 1.1% of the sample, which has 1.6 million or so clones, roughly 96% seen once. Sequences were obtained from naive CD4+ T cells sorted from blood. Subset here: CD45RA+ positively selected. The receptor source for this set is a young man in good health.

The chain joins TRBV6-5 to TRBJ2-1; 15 nucleotides agree with TRBD2. The CDR3 extends over 16 amino acids. Germline CDR1 and CDR2: MNHEY and SVGAGI. V shed 2 bases, J shed 7 bases, and the junction held 3 bases outside the gene matches. The CDR3 is CASSYPGTSGRNEQFF. Written as DNA, the CDR3 is TGTGCCAGCAGTTACCCAGGGACTAGCGGGAGGAATGAGCAGTTCTTC.

The V call is TRBV13, the J call TRBJ2-7; 7 positions match TRBD1. This CDR3 is built from 16 residues. J gave up 1 base and V 3 bases, and 9 bases lay outside the gene matches. Germline CDR1 and CDR2: PRHDT and FYEKMQ (reference sequence). In nucleotides, the CDR3 is TGTGCCAGCAGCTTTAAGCCTATGGGACAGTCCTACGAGCAGTACTTC. Its translation is CASSFKPMGQSYEQYF. Full variable domain (remainder filled in from reference TRBV13 and TRBJ2-7): AAGVIQSPRHLIKEKRETATLKCYPIPRHDTVYWYQQGPGQDPQFLISFYEKMQSDKGSIPDRFSAQQFSDYHSELNMSSLELGDSALYFCASSFKPMGQSYEQYFGPGTRLTVT.

The V call is TRBV2, the J call TRBJ2-3; the match to TRBD1 covers 7 bases. The CDR3 sequence is 15 residues long. V lost 1 base to trimming and J lost 1 base; unmatched junction nucleotides: 2. The germline V gene has CDR1 SNHLY and CDR2 FYNNEI. The CDR3 coding sequence is TGTGCCAGCAGTGAAGAAAGGGGGCGCACAGATACGCAGTATTTT. Protein: CASSEERGRTDTQYF.

This clone was seen a single time. Other DNA sequences in this specimen translate into the identical CDR3. The genes are TRBV10-2 and TRBJ2-7, with D hard to call. The CDR3 extends over 11 amino acids. Trimming stripped 0 bases from V and 6 bases from J, with 3 bases between. From germline, CDR1 is WSHSY and CDR2 SAAADI. This CDR3 is CASSESGEQYF. CDR3 bases: TGCGCCAGCAGTGAGTCGGGCGAGCAGTACTTC.

The chain links TRBV19 to TRBJ2-7; D is unresolved. Trimming shortened V by 5 bases and J by 2 bases, and 13 bases separated the two germline ends. This CDR3 has 14 amino acids. The germline CDR1 and CDR2 sequences are LNHDA and SQIVND (reference sequence). CDR3 protein: CASSPLLKTYEQYF. In DNA form, the CDR3 reads TGTGCCAGTAGTCCCCTGCTGAAAACCTACGAGCAGTACTTC.

The rearrangement joins TRBV30 to TRBJ1-4; D remains unclear. From germline, CDR1 is GTSNPN and CDR2 SVGIG (reference sequence). The CDR3 is 15 amino acids. Trimming shortened V by 1 base and J by 8 bases, and 17 bases separated the two germline ends. For the CDR3, the DNA is TGTGCCTGGAGTGCTGACTGGGATTCGATCGAAAAACTGTTTTTT. It yields the protein CAWSADWDSIEKLFF.

The chain joins TRBV7-2 to TRBJ2-3; D gene ambiguous. Germline CDR1 reads SGHTA; CDR2 reads FQGNSA. The V end was cut by 7 bases, the J end by 4 bases, with 12 bases between. This CDR3 is built from 13 residues. The CDR3 is CASTLGFPDTQYF. The CDR3, as DNA: TGTGCCAGCACACTGGGGTTCCCAGATACGCAGTATTTT.

This clone was recorded once. The chain combines TRBV15 with TRBJ2-7; 8 bases are shared with TRBD2. The CDR3 is 14 residues long. Unmatched junction bases numbered 2, after V lost 1 base and J lost 3 bases. Germline CDR1 is LNHNV and CDR2 is YYDKDF (reference sequence). CDR3 region: CATSRGAGGYEQYF. As DNA, the CDR3 is TGTGCCACCAGCAGAGGGGCGGGGGGCTACGAGCAGTACTTC.

The V gene is TRBV6-4, the J gene TRBJ2-2, with 11 bases fitting TRBD2. This CDR3 spans 15 amino acids. Looked up from germline, CDR1 is MRHNA and CDR2 is SNTAGT. The V and J ends lost 4 bases and 4 bases, in that order; junction bases with no gene match: 2. This chain's CDR3 is CASSAGTSGTGELFF. As DNA, the CDR3 is TGTGCCAGCAGTGCCGGGACTAGCGGCACCGGGGAGCTGTTTTTT.

This clone appeared once. The rearrangement joins TRBV19 to TRBJ1-4; D not resolved. Germline CDR1 and CDR2: LNHDA and SQIVND (reference sequence). V was pared by 1 base and J by 4 bases, with 16 bases between. The CDR3 totals 17 residues. In DNA, the CDR3 is TGTGCCAGTAGTATAGGTGAGACACCGAGAGGTAATGAAAAACTGTTTTTT. Its translation: CASSIGETPRGNEKLFF. The whole variable domain, filled in from reference TRBV19 and TRBJ1-4, reads DGGITQSPKYLFRKEGQNVTLSCEQNLNHDAMYWYRQDPGQGLRLIYYSQIVNDFQKGDIAEGYSVSREKKESFPLTVTSAQKNPTAFYLCASSIGETPRGNEKLFFGSGTQLSVL.

V is TRBV30 and J is TRBJ2-7; no definite D call. Germline loops: CDR1 GTSNPN, CDR2 SVGIG (reference sequence). The CDR3 contains 14 residues. V shed 5 bases and J shed 1 base, with 15 bases lying between them. CDR3 loop: CAWAESSLSYEQYF. CDR3 nucleotides: TGTGCCTGGGCGGAGAGTTCCCTATCCTACGAGCAGTACTTC.

The genes are TRBV28 and TRBJ1-1; a weak D match, TRBD1 (6 bases). Germline CDR1 reads MDHEN; CDR2 reads SYDVKM. V was clipped by 5 bases and J by 8 bases, with 12 bases between them. The CDR3 covers 12 residues. The CDR3 DNA follows: TGTGCCAGCAGTCAGGGGCTATTCGAAGCTTTCTTT. This translates into CASSQGLFEAFF.

V is TRBV27 and J is TRBJ2-2; weak D call: TRBD1 (6 bases). The CDR3 is 17 amino acids. CDR1 and CDR2 from the germline V gene are MNHEY and SMNVEV (reference sequence). V shed 2 bases and J shed 7 bases, with 20 bases lying between them. CDR3: CASSLRLLGGNFGELFF. For the CDR3, the DNA is TGTGCCAGCAGTTTACGACTGCTAGGGGGAAATTTCGGGGAGCTGTTTTTT.

This chain links TRBV4-2 with TRBJ2-1; 11 bases align to TRBD2. The germline V gene has CDR1 LGHNA and CDR2 YNFKEQ. The CDR3 covers 16 residues. V dropped 3 bases and J dropped 9; count of bases not matched to a gene: 10. The CDR3 protein is CASSHPLAGVGIEQFF. CDR3 sequence (DNA): TGTGCCAGCAGCCACCCACTAGCGGGAGTCGGGATTGAGCAGTTCTTC.

V and J are TRBV18 and TRBJ2-2, with 9 bases lining up with TRBD2. The CDR3 has 16 residues. The V segment lost 3 bases and the J segment 4 bases; nucleotides outside the gene matches: 6. Germline CDR1 KGHSH, CDR2 LQKENI. The CDR3 loop is CASSPRTSETTGELFF. The CDR3 DNA follows: TGTGCCAGCTCACCCCGGACTAGCGAGACCACCGGGGAGCTGTTTTTT.